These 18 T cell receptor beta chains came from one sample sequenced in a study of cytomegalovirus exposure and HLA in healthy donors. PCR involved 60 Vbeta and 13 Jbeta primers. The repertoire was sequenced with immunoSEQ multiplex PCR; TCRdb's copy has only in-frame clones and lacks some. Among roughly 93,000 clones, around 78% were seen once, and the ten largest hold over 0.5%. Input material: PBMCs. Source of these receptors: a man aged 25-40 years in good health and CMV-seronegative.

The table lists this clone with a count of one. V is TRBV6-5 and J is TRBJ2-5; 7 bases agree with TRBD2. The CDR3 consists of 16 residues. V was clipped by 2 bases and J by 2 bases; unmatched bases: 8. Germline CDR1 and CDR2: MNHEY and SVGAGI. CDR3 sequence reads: CASSYTKRTRQETQYF. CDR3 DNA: TGTGCCAGCAGTTACACCAAGAGGACTAGACAAGAGACCCAGTACTTC.

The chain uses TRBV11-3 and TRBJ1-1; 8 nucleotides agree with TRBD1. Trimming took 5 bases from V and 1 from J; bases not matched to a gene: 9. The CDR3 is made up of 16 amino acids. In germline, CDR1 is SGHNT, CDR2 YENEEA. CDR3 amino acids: CASSQHGQGENTEAFF. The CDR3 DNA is TGTGCCAGCAGCCAACACGGACAGGGTGAGAACACTGAAGCTTTCTTT.

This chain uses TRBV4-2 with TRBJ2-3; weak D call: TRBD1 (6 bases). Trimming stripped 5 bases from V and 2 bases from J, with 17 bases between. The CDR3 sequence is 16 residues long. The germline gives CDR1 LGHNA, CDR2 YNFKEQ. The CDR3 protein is CASSEYLGATTDTQYF. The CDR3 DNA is TGTGCCAGCAGCGAATACTTGGGGGCAACCACAGATACGCAGTATTTT.

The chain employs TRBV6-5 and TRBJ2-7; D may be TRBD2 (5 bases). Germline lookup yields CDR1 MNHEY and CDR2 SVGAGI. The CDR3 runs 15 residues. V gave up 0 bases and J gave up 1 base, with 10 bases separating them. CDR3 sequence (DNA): TGTGCCAGCAGTTACTCACCTCGAGGGTCCTACGAGCAGTACTTC. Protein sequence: CASSYSPRGSYEQYF.

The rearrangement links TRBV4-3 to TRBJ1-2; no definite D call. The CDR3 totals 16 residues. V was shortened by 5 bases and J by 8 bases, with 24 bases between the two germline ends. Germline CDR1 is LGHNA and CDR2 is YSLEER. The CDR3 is CASSFYPGDPSRGYTF. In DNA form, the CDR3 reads TGCGCCAGCAGCTTCTACCCGGGAGACCCCTCTAGGGGCTACACCTTC.

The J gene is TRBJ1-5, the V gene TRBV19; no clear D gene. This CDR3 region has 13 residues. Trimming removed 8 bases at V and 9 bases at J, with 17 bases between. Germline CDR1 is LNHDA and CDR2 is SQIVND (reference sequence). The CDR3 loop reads CASGSGLGRPQHF. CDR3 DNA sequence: TGTGCCAGTGGATCGGGTCTAGGAAGGCCCCAGCATTTT.

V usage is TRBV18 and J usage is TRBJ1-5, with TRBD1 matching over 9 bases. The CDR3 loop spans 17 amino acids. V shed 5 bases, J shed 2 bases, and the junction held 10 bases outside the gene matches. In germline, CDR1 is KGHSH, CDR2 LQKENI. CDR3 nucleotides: TGTGCCAGCTCAGTTTCCGGGACAGGGAATGGCAATCAGCCCCAGCATTTT. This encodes CASSVSGTGNGNQPQHF.

CDR3 coding DNA: TGTGCCAGTAGTATATCGCCGGGACAGGGGTATGGCTACACCTTC. It codes for CASSISPGQGYGYTF. The J gene is TRBJ1-2, the V gene TRBV19; 10 bases match TRBD1. After removal of 2 bases from V and 5 bases from J, the junction contained 5 bases not matched to a gene. Germline CDR1 is LNHDA and CDR2 is SQIVND (reference sequence). The CDR3 loop spans 15 amino acids.

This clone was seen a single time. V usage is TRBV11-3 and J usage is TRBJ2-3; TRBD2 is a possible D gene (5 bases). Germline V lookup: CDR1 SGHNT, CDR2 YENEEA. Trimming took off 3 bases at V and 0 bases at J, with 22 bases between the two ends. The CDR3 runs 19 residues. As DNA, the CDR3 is TGTGCCAGCAGCTTCATCGGGGAACACGCCCAAGCTAGCACAGATACGCAGTATTTT. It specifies CASSFIGEHAQASTDTQYF. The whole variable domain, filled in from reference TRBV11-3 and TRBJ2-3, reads EAGVVQSPRYKIIEKKQPVAFWCNPISGHNTLYWYLQNLGQGPELLIRYENEEAVDDSQLPKDRFSAERLKGVDSTLKIQPAELGDSAVYLCASSFIGEHAQASTDTQYFGPGTRLTVL.

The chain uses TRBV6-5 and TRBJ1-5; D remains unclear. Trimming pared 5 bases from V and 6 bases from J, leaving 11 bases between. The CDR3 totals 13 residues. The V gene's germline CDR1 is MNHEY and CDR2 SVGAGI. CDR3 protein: CASSVKTPQPQHF. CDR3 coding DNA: TGTGCCAGCAGTGTAAAGACACCTCAGCCCCAGCATTTT.

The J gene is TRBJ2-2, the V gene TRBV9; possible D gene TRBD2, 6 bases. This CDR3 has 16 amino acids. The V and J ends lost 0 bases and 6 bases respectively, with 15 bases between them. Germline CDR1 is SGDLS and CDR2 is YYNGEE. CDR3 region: CASSVVAGSSAGELFF. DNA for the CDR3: TGTGCCAGCAGCGTAGTAGCCGGGAGTAGCGCCGGGGAGCTGTTTTTT.

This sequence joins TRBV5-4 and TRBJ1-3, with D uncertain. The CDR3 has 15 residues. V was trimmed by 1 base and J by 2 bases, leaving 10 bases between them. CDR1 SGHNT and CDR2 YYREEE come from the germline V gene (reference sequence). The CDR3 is CASSLPGWAGNTIYF. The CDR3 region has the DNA TGTGCCAGCAGCTTGCCAGGATGGGCTGGAAACACCATATATTTT.

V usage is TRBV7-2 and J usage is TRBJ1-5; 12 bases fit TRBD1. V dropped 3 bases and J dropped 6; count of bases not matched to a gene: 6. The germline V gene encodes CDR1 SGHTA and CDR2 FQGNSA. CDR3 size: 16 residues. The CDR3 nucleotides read TGTGCCAGCAGCTTGACCGGGACAGGGGGCTTTCAGCCCCAGCATTTT. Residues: CASSLTGTGGFQPQHF.

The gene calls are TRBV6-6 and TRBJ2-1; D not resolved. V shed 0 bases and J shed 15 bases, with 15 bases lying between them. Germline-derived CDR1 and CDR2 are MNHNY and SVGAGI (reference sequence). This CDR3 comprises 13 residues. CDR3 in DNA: TGTGCCAGCAGTTACTCGAATGTCGAGCCCTGGTTCTTC. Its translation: CASSYSNVEPWFF.

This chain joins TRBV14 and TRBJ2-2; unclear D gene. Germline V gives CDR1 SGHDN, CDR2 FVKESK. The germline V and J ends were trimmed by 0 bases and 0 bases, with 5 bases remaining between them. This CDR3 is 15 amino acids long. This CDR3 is CASSQDLPNTGELFF. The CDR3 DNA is TGTGCCAGCAGCCAAGATCTCCCGAACACCGGGGAGCTGTTTTTT.

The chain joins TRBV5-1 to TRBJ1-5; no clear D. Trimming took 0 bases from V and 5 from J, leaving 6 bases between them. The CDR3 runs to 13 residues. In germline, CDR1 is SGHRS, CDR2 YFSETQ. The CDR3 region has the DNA TGCGCCAGCAGCTTGGACAGTTATCAGCCCCAGCATTTT. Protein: CASSLDSYQPQHF.

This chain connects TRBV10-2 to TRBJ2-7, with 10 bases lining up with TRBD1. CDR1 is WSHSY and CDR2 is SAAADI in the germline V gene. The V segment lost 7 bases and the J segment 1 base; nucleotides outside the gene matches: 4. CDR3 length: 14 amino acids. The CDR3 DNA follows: TGCGCCAGCACCGGGACAGGGGATTCCTACGAGCAGTACGTC. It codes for CASTGTGDSYEQYV.

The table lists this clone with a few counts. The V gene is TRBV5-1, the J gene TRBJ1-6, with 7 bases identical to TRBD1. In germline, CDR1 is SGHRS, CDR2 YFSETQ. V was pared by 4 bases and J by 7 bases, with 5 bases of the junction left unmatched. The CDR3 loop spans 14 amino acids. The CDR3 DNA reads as TGCGCCAGCAGCCCTGGACAGGAGAATTCACCCCTCCACTTT. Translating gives CASSPGQENSPLHF.